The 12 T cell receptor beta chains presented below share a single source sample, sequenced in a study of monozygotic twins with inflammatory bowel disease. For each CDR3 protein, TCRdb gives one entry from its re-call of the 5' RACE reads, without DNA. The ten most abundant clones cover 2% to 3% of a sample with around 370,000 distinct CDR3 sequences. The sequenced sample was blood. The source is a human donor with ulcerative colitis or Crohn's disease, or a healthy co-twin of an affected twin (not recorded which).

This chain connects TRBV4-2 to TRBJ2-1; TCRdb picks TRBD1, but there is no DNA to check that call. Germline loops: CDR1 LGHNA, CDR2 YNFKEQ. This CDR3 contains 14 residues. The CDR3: CASSLRDRGSARFF.

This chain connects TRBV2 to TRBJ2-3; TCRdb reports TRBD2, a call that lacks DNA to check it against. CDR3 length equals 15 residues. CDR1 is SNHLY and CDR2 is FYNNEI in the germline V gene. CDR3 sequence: CASQTLAGATDTQYF.

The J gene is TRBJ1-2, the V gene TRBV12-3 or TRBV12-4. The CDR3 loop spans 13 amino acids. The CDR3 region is CASSPSTAGGYTF.

CDR3 amino acids: CASSPLKGSYEQYF. V gene TRBV7-3 combines with J gene TRBJ2-7; TCRdb's D call of TRBD1 is untestable without DNA. This CDR3 is built from 14 residues. Looked up from germline, CDR1 is SGHTA and CDR2 is FQGTGA.

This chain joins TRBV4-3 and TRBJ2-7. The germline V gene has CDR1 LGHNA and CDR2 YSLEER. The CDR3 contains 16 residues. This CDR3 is CASSLQGNSGVYEQYF.

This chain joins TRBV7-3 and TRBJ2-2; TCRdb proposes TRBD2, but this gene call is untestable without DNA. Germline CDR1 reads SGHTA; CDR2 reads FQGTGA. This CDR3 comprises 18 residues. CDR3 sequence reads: CASSFPPAGKSNTGELFF.

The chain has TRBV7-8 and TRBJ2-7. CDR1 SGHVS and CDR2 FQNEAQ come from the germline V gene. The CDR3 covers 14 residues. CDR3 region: CASSLDISPYEQYF.

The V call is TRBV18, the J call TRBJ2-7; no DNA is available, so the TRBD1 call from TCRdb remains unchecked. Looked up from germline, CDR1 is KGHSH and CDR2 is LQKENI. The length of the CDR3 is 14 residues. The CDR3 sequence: CASSTGQGRYEQYF.

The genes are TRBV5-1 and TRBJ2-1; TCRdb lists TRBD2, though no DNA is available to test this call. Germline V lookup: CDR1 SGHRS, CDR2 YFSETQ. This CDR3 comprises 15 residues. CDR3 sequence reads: CASSATSGSYNEQFF.

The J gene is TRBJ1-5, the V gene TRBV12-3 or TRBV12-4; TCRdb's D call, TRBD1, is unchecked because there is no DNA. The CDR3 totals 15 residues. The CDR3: CASSLVDWGNQPQHF.

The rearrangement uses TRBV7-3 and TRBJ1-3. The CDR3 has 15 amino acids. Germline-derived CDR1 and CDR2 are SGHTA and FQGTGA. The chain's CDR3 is CASSLIRGAGNTIYF.

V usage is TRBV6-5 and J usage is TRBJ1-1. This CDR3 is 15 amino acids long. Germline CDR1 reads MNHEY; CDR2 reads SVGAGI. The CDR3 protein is CASSYSRDAGTEAFF.